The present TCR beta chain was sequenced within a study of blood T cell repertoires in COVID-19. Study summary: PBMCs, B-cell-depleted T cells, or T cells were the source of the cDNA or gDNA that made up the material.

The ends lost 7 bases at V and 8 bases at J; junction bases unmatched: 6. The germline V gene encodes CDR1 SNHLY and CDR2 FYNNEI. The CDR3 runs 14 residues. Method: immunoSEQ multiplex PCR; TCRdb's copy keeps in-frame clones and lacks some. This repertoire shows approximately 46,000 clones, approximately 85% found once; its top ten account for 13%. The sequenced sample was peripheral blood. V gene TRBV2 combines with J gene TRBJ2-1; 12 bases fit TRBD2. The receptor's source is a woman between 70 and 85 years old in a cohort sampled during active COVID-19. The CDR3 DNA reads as TGTGCCAGCACTCGGACTAGCGGGAACGATGAGCAGTTCTTC. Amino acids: CASTRTSGNDEQFF. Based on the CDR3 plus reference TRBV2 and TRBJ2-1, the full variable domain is EPEVTQTPSHQVTQMGQEVILRCVPISNHLYFYWYRQILGQKVEFLVSFYNNEISEKSEIFDDQFSVERPDGSNFTLKIRSTKLEDSAMYFCASTRTSGNDEQFFGPGTRLTVL.